The 14 T cell receptor beta chains below all came from one sample that was sequenced in a study of Ad26.COV2.S vaccination and SARS-CoV-2 variants. The treatment was: about 20 received Ad26.COV2.S at low or high dose, single or two shots; about five received placebo; per-sample allocation not given. The samples were gathered on day 63 after the first injection of vaccine or placebo. Only in-frame clones appear in the TCRdb table, and some are missing; sequencing was by immunoSEQ multiplex PCR. The repertoire has hundreds of thousands of clones, 89% of them found once; the top ten carry about 2.5%. The source was peripheral blood, collected in a trial of Ad26.COV2.S vaccine versus placebo. The origin of the receptors is a person between 18 and 60 years old who received the Ad26.COV2.S COVID-19 vaccine or a placebo.

This chain links TRBV27 with TRBJ1-4, with a tentative D call TRBD1 (5 bases). Trimming removed 6 bases at V and 7 bases at J, with 18 bases between. Germline CDR1 MNHEY, CDR2 SMNVEV (reference sequence). The CDR3 loop spans 15 amino acids. The DNA of the CDR3 is TGTGCCAGCAGCCACACAGGAAGATGGGGTGAAAAACTGTTTTTT. As protein: CASSHTGRWGEKLFF.

The J gene is TRBJ2-2, the V gene TRBV5-1; D is uncertain. This CDR3 is built from 15 residues. Germline CDR1 and CDR2: SGHRS and YFSETQ. Trimming shortened V by 6 bases and J by 1 base, and 13 bases separated the two germline ends. CDR3 loop: CASIARLGNTGELFF. DNA for the CDR3: TGCGCCAGCATCGCCCGGCTAGGGAACACCGGGGAGCTGTTTTTT. The whole variable domain, remainder taken from reference TRBV5-1 and TRBJ2-2, is KAGVTQTPRYLIKTRGQQVTLSCSPISGHRSVSWYQQTPGQGLQFLFEYFSETQRNKGNFPGRFSGRQFSNSRSEMNVSTLELGDSALYLCASIARLGNTGELFFGEGSRLTVL.

The chain recombines TRBV18 with TRBJ2-7; D unresolved. CDR3 length: 13 residues. V lost 1 base, J lost 1 base, and 5 bases lay in between. Germline lookup yields CDR1 KGHSH and CDR2 LQKENI. CDR3 bases: TGTGCCAGCTCACCACTCGGGTCCTACGAGCAGTACGTC. Residues: CASSPLGSYEQYV.

Details on this clone: This CDR3 is also generated by other DNA sequences in the sample. This sequence joins TRBV29-1 and TRBJ2-5; the D call may be TRBD1 or TRBD2 (5 bases each). The germline CDR1 and CDR2 sequences are SQVTM and ANQGSEA. The CDR3 spans 12 residues. Between the trimmed V and J ends, which lost 4 bases and 2 bases, there was a span of 8 bases. The CDR3 DNA reads TGCAGCGTTGTGGGGACGCAAGAGACCCAGTACTTC. This sequence encodes CSVVGTQETQYF.

The V gene is TRBV12-3 or TRBV12-4, the J gene TRBJ2-1, with 8 bases fitting TRBD2. There are 13 residues in the CDR3. J lost 4 bases, V lost 7 bases, and 3 bases had no gene match. The CDR3 region is CASNTSGYNEQFF. For the CDR3, the DNA is TGTGCCAGCAATACTAGCGGTTACAATGAGCAGTTCTTC.

The chain couples TRBV15 to TRBJ1-6; 7 positions agree with TRBD1. This CDR3 comprises 15 residues. V was pared by 5 bases and J by 6 bases, with 7 bases of the junction left unmatched. Germline loops: CDR1 LNHNV, CDR2 YYDKDF (reference sequence). CDR3 in amino acids: CATSPWTGINSPLHF. The CDR3 nucleotides are TGTGCCACCAGCCCATGGACAGGAATTAATTCACCCCTCCACTTT. The variable domain in full, with the rest retrieved from reference TRBV15 and TRBJ1-6, is DAMVIQNPRYQVTQFGKPVTLSCSQTLNHNVMYWYQQKSSQAPKLLFHYYDKDFNNEADTPDNFQSRRPNTSFCFLDIRSPGLGDTAMYLCATSPWTGINSPLHFGNGTRLTVT.

The chain combines TRBV4-1 with TRBJ2-2, with 7 bases identical to TRBD1. Per germline, CDR1 MGHRA and CDR2 YSYEKL. The CDR3 contains 15 residues. V shed 4 bases and J 4 bases; nucleotides not matched to a gene: 6. CDR3 residues: CASSRLGQITGELFF. CDR3 sequence (DNA): TGCGCCAGCAGCCGTTTGGGACAGATCACCGGGGAGCTGTTTTTT.

Concerning this clone itself: This may be a read error: a much more frequent sequence differs by one nucleotide. The genes are TRBV6-2 or TRBV6-3 and TRBJ1-6; 7 nucleotides agree with TRBD1. The germline CDR1 and CDR2 sequences are MNHEY and SVGEGT. The CDR3 consists of 14 residues. V gave up 5 bases and J gave up 7 bases; unmatched junction bases: 5. CDR3 sequence (DNA): TGTGCCAGCAGTATCGGGACAGAGAATTCACCCCTCCACTTT. It is translated as CASSIGTENSPLHF.

The J gene is TRBJ2-1, the V gene TRBV5-1; 8 nucleotides align to TRBD1. Per the germline V gene, CDR1 is SGHRS and CDR2 is YFSETQ. The CDR3 consists of 16 residues. V lost 4 bases to trimming and J lost 4 bases; unmatched junction nucleotides: 10. DNA of the CDR3: TGCGCCAGCAGCCTCGGACAGGGTGGGGGTTACAATGAGCAGTTCTTC. It is translated as CASSLGQGGGYNEQFF. Variable domain in full (rest from reference TRBV5-1 and TRBJ2-1): KAGVTQTPRYLIKTRGQQVTLSCSPISGHRSVSWYQQTPGQGLQFLFEYFSETQRNKGNFPGRFSGRQFSNSRSEMNVSTLELGDSALYLCASSLGQGGGYNEQFFGPGTRLTVL.

The chain combines TRBV7-2 with TRBJ2-7; TRBD1 agrees at 7 bases. Losses at the gene ends were 5 bases for V and 2 bases for J; bases not matched to a gene: 9. CDR3 length equals 15 residues. CDR1 and CDR2 from the germline V gene are SGHTA and FQGNSA. Here the CDR3 DNA reads TGTGCCAGCAGCCTCAGACAGGGTAACACCTACGAGCAGTACTTC. This codes for CASSLRQGNTYEQYF.

In its sample, this clone was seen once. This chain joins TRBV4-2 and TRBJ1-1; D perhaps matches TRBD1 (5 bases). The CDR3 sequence is 15 residues long. Germline V gives CDR1 LGHNA, CDR2 YNFKEQ. Trimming cost V 0 bases and J 4 bases, with 12 bases left between them. The CDR3 nucleotides read TGTGCCAGCAGCCAAGAATTGGAGGGGACCACTGAAGCTTTCTTT. Its translation is CASSQELEGTTEAFF.

Turning to this clone: Additional DNA sequences in this sample encode the identical CDR3. The V and J genes are TRBV5-1 and TRBJ1-4; D is possibly TRBD1 (5 bases). V lost 4 bases to trimming and J lost 8 bases, with 18 bases between them. The CDR3 consists of 15 residues. Germline V gene data show CDR1 as SGHRS and CDR2 as YFSETQ. In DNA form, the CDR3 reads TGCGCCAGCAGCCCGAACCAGGGAGTGGGCGAAAAACTGTTTTTT. As protein: CASSPNQGVGEKLFF.

This clone appeared once. The chain links TRBV15 to TRBJ2-3; D gene uncertain. Germline V gives CDR1 LNHNV, CDR2 YYDKDF (reference sequence). V dropped 5 bases and J dropped 5 bases, with 8 bases sitting between them. This CDR3 contains 12 residues. CDR3 sequence reads: CATSGHLDTQYF. CDR3 DNA: TGTGCCACCAGCGGCCACCTAGATACGCAGTATTTT.

Notes on this clone: The sample carries other DNA sequences with the same CDR3. The chain combines TRBV5-4 with TRBJ1-1; D is uncertain. Trimming shortened V by 1 base and J by 2 bases, and 6 bases separated the two germline ends. The CDR3 consists of 13 residues. Per the germline V gene, CDR1 is SGHNT and CDR2 is YYREEE (reference sequence). CDR3 loop: CASSLPTNTEAFF. CDR3 sequence (DNA): TGTGCCAGCAGCTTGCCCACTAACACTGAAGCTTTCTTT.